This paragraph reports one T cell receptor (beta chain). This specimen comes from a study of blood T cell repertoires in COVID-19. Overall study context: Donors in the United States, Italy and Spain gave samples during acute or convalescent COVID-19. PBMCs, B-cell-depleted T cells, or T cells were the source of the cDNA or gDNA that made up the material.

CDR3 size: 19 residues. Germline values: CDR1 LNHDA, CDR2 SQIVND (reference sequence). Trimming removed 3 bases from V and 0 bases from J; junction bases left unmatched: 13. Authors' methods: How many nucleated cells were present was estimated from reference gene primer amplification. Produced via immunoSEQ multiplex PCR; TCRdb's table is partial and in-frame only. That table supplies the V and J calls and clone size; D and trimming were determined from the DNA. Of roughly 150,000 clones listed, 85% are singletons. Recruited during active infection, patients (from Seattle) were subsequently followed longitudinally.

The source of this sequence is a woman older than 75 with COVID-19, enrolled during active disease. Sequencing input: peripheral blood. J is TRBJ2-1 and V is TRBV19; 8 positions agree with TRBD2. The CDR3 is CASSMGPEQLADSYNEQFF. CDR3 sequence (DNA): TGTGCCAGTAGTATGGGACCCGAGCAACTAGCGGACTCCTACAATGAGCAGTTCTTC.